The clone carrying this T cell receptor (beta chain) has at least ten counts. What it recognizes is unknown. The data are from a study of T cell repertoires in cytomegalovirus infection. The overall study: Based on public TCR beta signatures, there were indications of CMV infection and of a matching HLA type. Points from the study as a whole: Dominating the ex vivo response were TCR beta clonotypes that were CMV-specific and HLA-C-restricted. The study identified carriers of CMV plus the relevant HLA from cumulative public TCR beta family frequency.

TCRdb called the reads again in MiXCR, with one record for every CDR3 protein. The sample comprises about 150,000 distinct CDR3 sequences, around 22% of which are singletons, and 9.5% to 12% rests with the top ten. V lost 5 bases and J 0 bases, leaving 16 bases between the germline ends. Germline CDR1 SGHTA, CDR2 FQGNSA. CDR3 size: 16 residues. This clonotype was sampled from a human donor in good health (CMV status not recorded). Some clones in this sample may be carry-over from other donors' samples. Sequenced: PBMCs. The rearrangement links TRBV7-2 to TRBJ1-2; maybe TRBD1 (6 bases). Here the CDR3 DNA reads TGTGCCAGCAGCCCCCGCCGACAGGCCGCTAACTATGGCTACACCTTC. It encodes CASSPRRQAANYGYTF.